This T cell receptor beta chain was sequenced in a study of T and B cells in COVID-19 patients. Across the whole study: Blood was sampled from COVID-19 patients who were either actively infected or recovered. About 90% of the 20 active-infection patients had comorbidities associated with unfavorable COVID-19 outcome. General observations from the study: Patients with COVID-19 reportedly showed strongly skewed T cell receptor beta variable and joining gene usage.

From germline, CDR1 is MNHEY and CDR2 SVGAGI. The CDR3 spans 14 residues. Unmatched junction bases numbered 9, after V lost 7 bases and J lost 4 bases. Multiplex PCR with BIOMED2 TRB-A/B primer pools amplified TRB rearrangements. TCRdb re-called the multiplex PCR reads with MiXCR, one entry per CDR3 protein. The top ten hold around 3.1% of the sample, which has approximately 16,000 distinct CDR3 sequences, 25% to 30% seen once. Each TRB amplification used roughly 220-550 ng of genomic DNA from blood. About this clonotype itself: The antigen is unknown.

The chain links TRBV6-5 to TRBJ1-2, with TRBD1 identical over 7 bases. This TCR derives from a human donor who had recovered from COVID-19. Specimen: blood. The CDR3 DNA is TGTGCCAGCAATAGACAGGGCGGAAGCTATGGCTACACCTTC. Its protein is CASNRQGGSYGYTF.